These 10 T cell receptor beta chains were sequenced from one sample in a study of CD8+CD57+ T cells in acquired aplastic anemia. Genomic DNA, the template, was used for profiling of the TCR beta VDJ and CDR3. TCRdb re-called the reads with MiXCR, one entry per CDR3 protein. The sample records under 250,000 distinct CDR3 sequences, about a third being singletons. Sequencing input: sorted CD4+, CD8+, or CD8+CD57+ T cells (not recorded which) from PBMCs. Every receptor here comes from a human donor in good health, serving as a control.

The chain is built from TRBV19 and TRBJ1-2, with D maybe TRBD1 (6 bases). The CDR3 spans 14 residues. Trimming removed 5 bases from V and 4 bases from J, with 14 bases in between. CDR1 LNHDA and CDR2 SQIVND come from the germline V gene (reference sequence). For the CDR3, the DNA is TGTGCCAGTAGTGTACAGGGAGAAGGCTATGGCTACACCTTC. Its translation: CASSVQGEGYGYTF.

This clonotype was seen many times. Here the CDR3 DNA reads TGTGCCAGCAGCTTAGTTTTCGGCCTAGCGGGGGGGCGCGTGGAGCAGTACTTC. Protein product: CASSLVFGLAGGRVEQYF. V usage is TRBV11-2 and J usage is TRBJ2-7; 12 bases line up with TRBD2. This CDR3 comprises 18 residues. CDR1 and CDR2 (germline): SGHAT, FQNNGV. Trimming cost V 1 base and J 7 bases; bases outside gene matches: 14.

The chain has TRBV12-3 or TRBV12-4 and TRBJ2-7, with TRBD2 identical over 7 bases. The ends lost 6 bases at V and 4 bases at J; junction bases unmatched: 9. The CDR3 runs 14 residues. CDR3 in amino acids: CASRRGRGLYEQYF. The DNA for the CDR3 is TGTGCCAGCAGAAGGGGACGGGGACTATACGAGCAGTACTTC.

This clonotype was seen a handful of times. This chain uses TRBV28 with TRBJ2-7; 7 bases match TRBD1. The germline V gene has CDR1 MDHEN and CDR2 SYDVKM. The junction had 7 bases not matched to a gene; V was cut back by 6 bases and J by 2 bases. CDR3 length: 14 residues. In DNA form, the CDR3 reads TGTGCCAGCAGACCCCCGGACAGGACCTACGAGCAGTACTTC. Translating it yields CASRPPDRTYEQYF. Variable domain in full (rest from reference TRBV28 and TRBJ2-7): DVKVTQSSRYLVKRTGEKVFLECVQDMDHENMFWYRQDPGLGLRLIYFSYDVKMKEKGDIPEGYSVSREKKERFSLILESASTNQTSMYLCASRPPDRTYEQYFGPGTRLTVT.

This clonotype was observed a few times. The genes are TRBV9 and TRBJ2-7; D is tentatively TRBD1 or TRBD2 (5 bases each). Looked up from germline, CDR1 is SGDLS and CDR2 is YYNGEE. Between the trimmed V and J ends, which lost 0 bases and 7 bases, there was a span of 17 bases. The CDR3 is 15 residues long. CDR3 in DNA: TGTGCCAGCAGCGTAGACGGGACGCCCCTGGAAGAGCAGTACTTC. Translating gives CASSVDGTPLEEQYF.

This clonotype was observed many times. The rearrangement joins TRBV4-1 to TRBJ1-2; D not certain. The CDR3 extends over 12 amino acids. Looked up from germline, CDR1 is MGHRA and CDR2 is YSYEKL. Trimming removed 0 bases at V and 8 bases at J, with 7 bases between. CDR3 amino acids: CASSQETLGYTF. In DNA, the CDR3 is TGCGCCAGCAGCCAAGAAACACTGGGCTACACCTTC.

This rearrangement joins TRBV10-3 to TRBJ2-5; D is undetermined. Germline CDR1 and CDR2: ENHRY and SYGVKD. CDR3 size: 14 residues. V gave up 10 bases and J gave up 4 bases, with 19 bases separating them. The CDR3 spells CASRPTWGPETQYF. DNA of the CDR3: TGTGCCAGCAGACCGACCTGGGGTCCAGAGACCCAGTACTTC.

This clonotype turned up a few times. The CDR3 protein is CASNPTSQNRDRSEAFF. The CDR3 bases are TGTGCCAGCAACCCTACCTCGCAGAACAGGGACCGAAGTGAAGCTTTCTTT. This chain connects TRBV3-1 to TRBJ1-1, with TRBD1 as a possible D gene (6 bases). Germline V gives CDR1 LGHDT, CDR2 YNNKEL (reference sequence). CDR3 length equals 17 residues. The germline V and J ends were trimmed by 7 bases and 7 bases, with 28 bases remaining between them.

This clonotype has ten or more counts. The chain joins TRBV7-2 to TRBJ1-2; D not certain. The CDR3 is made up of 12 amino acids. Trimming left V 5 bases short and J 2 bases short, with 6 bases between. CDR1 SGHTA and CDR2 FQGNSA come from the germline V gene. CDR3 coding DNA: TGTGCCAGCAGCCCGTCAAACTATGGCTACACCTTC. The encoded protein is CASSPSNYGYTF. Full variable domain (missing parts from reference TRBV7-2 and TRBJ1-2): GAGVSQSPSNKVTEKGKDVELRCDPISGHTALYWYRQSLGQGLEFLIYFQGNSAPDKSGLPSDRFSAERTGGSVSTLTIQRTQQEDSAVYLCASSPSNYGYTFGSGTRLTVV.

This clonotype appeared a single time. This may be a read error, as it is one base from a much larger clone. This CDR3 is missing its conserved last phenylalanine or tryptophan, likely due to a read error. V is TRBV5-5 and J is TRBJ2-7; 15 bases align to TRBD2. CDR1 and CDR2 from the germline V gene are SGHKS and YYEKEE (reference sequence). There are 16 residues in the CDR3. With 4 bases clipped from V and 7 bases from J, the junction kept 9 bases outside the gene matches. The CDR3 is CASSTGTSGRSGEQYS. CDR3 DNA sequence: TGTGCCAGCAGCACGGGGACTAGCGGGAGGTCGGGGGAGCAGTACTCC.